This T cell receptor (beta chain) is drawn from a study of blood T cell repertoires in COVID-19. The CDR3 loop spans 13 amino acids. The V segment lost 7 bases and the J segment 5 bases; nucleotides outside the gene matches: 4. The germline V gene has CDR1 SNHLY and CDR2 FYNNEI. Original handling: Using reference gene primer amplification, nucleated cell counts were estimated. The protocol was immunoSEQ multiplex PCR, while the TCRdb copy is restricted to in-frame clones and leaves out a portion. V and J calls and clone size are copied from that table; D and trimming were computed from the DNA. The sample consists of around 440,000 clones, 88% of them appearing once. This clone has a count of ten or more.

The specimen was peripheral blood. The sequence was collected from a woman in her fifties or sixties with COVID-19, enrolled during active disease. This rearrangement joins TRBV2 to TRBJ1-1; 10 positions agree with TRBD1. Here the CDR3 reads CASKGQGRTEAFF. The CDR3 bases are TGTGCCAGCAAGGGACAGGGGAGGACTGAAGCTTTCTTT.